The present TCR beta chain was sequenced within a study of blood T cells in healthy people across ages. Study outcomes and limitations: When set beside aged donors, long-lived donors presented more naive CD4+ cells and higher diversity. Naive and antigen-experienced cells could not be conclusively compared, given unsorted PBMCs.

Comments on this clonotype: The antigen is not known.

Each donor gave about 9.3 milliliters of peripheral blood. A second PCR, run for about 7 to 11 cycles, used a sample-barcoded 5' primer plus a J-beta primer mix. Via MiXCR, TCRdb re-called the 5' RACE reads, giving one row per CDR3 protein. The table records about 780,000 distinct CDR3 sequences, less than 60% of them present only once. What was sequenced was blood. This TCR was recovered from a man at least 80 years old in good health.

The CDR3 DNA reads TGCAGTGCCGGGACTAGCGGGAAGTACGAGCAGTACTTC. Encoded protein: CSAGTSGKYEQYF. The V call is TRBV20-1, the J call TRBJ2-7; TRBD2 agrees at 13 bases. Per the germline V gene, CDR1 is DFQATT and CDR2 is SNEGSKA (reference sequence). CDR3 length equals 13 residues. The trim removed 6 bases at V and 4 bases at J, leaving 3 bases unmatched.